These 10 T cell receptor beta chains were sequenced from one sample in a study of OX40 agonist ivuxolimab in advanced cancers. This table comes from immunoSEQ multiplex PCR, and its TCRdb copy is limited to in-frame clones, with some not included. This sample has approximately 33,000 clones, with 90% to 95% found just once. Sequencing was performed on CD4+ or CD8+ T cells sorted from blood, taken in a trial of the OX40 agonist ivuxolimab. The receptor set was obtained from an adult with an advanced solid tumor such as melanoma, head and neck, liver or kidney cancer.

This clone was detected once. V usage is TRBV5-8 and J usage is TRBJ2-3; 7 nucleotides align to TRBD1. Germline lookup yields CDR1 SGHTS and CDR2 YDEGEE. The CDR3 runs to 15 residues. Trimming removed 1 base from V and 5 bases from J; junction bases left unmatched: 7. This CDR3 reads CASSLTGASGDTQYF. CDR3 bases: TGTGCCAGCAGCTTGACAGGGGCCAGTGGAGATACGCAGTATTTT. The full variable domain, in which reference TRBV5-8 and TRBJ2-3 provide the parts outside the CDR3, is EAGVTQSPTHLIKTRGQQATLRCSPISGHTSVYWYQQALGLGLQFLLWYDEGEERNRGNFPPRFSGRQFPNYSSELNVNALELEDSALYLCASSLTGASGDTQYFGPGTRLTVL.

The chain uses TRBV7-3 and TRBJ2-3; D may match TRBD1 or TRBD2 (5 bases each). Germline V gene lookup returns CDR1 SGHTA and CDR2 FQGTGA. V gave up 5 bases and J gave up 0 bases, with 18 bases separating them. This CDR3 contains 17 residues. The CDR3 nucleotides read TGTGCCAGCAGCCTAATGAGGGGCCGACTTAGCACAGATACGCAGTATTTT. The encoded protein is CASSLMRGRLSTDTQYF.

J is TRBJ2-2 and V is TRBV28; the D gene is possibly TRBD2 (6 bases). Germline assignment: CDR1 MDHEN and CDR2 SYDVKM. This CDR3 region has 15 residues. Trimming took off 6 bases at V and 6 bases at J, with 17 bases between the two ends. This chain's CDR3 is CASRSTRGGAGELFF. The CDR3 region has the DNA TGTGCCAGCAGGTCCACTAGGGGCGGGGCCGGGGAGCTGTTTTTT.

The chain joins TRBV16 to TRBJ2-5; D is ambiguous. The better agreement between TRBJ2-7 and the DNA end casts doubt on the J call. The CDR3 runs 14 residues. Germline V gene lookup returns CDR1 KGHSY and CDR2 FQNENV. CDR3 sequence (DNA): TGTGCCAGCAGCCAATTTAAGGATACATACGAGCAGTACTTC. Its protein is CASSQFKDTYEQYF.

V gene TRBV7-9 combines with J gene TRBJ2-7; D perhaps matches TRBD2 (6 bases). V was clipped by 4 bases and J by 4 bases, with 11 bases between them. Germline V lookup: CDR1 SEHNR, CDR2 FQNEAQ (reference sequence). This CDR3 is 13 amino acids long. CDR3: CASSSGLLYEQYF. The CDR3 DNA follows: TGTGCCAGCAGCTCGGGACTTCTATACGAGCAGTACTTC.

The chain carries TRBV28 and TRBJ2-5, with D possibly TRBD1 on 5 matching bases. The CDR3 has 13 amino acids. V was pared by 2 bases and J by 4 bases, with 8 bases between. Germline CDR1 MDHEN, CDR2 SYDVKM. Here the CDR3 DNA reads TGTGCCAGCAGTTTAAGCAGGGTAGAGACCCAGTACTTC. This translates into CASSLSRVETQYF. The whole variable domain, remainder taken from reference TRBV28 and TRBJ2-5, is DVKVTQSSRYLVKRTGEKVFLECVQDMDHENMFWYRQDPGLGLRLIYFSYDVKMKEKGDIPEGYSVSREKKERFSLILESASTNQTSMYLCASSLSRVETQYFGPGTRLLVL.

The J gene is TRBJ2-1, the V gene TRBV4-3; D may be TRBD2 (5 bases). Trimming pared 1 base from V and 2 bases from J, leaving 12 bases between. Germline V lookup: CDR1 LGHNA, CDR2 YSLEER. This CDR3 spans 16 amino acids. The CDR3 DNA follows: TGCGCCAGCAGCCAAGGGGTGGGAGTGACCTACAATGAGCAGTTCTTC. Protein product: CASSQGVGVTYNEQFF.

This sequence joins TRBV7-6 and TRBJ2-1; D might be TRBD2 (7 bases). This CDR3 region has 17 residues. Germline values: CDR1 SGHVS, CDR2 FNYEAQ. Trimming removed 5 bases from V and 0 bases from J, with 17 bases in between. This CDR3 is CASSRPRGGNSYNEQFF. CDR3 in DNA: TGTGCCAGCAGCCGCCCTAGGGGGGGTAACTCCTACAATGAGCAGTTCTTC.

This chain links TRBV5-4 with TRBJ1-1; D ambiguous. Trimming pared 2 bases from V and 4 bases from J, leaving 18 bases between. In germline, CDR1 is SGHNT, CDR2 YYREEE (reference sequence). There are 16 residues in the CDR3. In DNA form, the CDR3 reads TGTGCCAGCAGCTTAAGATCGGACGCCCCATCCACTGAAGCTTTCTTT. As protein: CASSLRSDAPSTEAFF.

The J gene is TRBJ1-5, the V gene TRBV6-1; no reliable D call. Trimming pared 3 bases from V and 4 bases from J, leaving 13 bases between. There are 15 residues in the CDR3. CDR1 and CDR2 from the germline V gene are MNHNS and SASEGT. CDR3 sequence reads: CASSESPGENQPQHF. CDR3 coding DNA: TGTGCCAGCAGTGAGTCACCGGGAGAAAATCAGCCCCAGCATTTT.